This note documents a single T cell receptor beta chain sequence. As yet, its antigen is unknown. Profiled with immunoSEQ multiplex PCR; TCRdb holds only in-frame clones, not every one. Altogether fewer than 150,000 clones are present, roughly 87% being singletons, with the ten largest covering roughly 1.1%. This record belongs to a study of T cell responses to AZD1222 COVID-19 vaccine. Study summary: Doses given second, at about 4 or about 12 weeks, were pooled.

Study results and caveats: Donors, mostly white British, included more females; clonal diversity was possibly underestimated. Spike was spanned by vaccine-associated CD4 TCRs, which were dominant at 160-218 and 743-854.

The sequences come from peripheral blood, collected on day 0 of AZD1222 vaccination. The sequence was obtained from an adult in good health.

As DNA, the CDR3 is TGTGCCAGCAGCCAATGTGGGGGCCTATACCCGAGCTCCTACAATGAGCAGTTCTTC. It codes for CASSQCGGLYPSSYNEQFF. This chain uses TRBV3-1 (or the pseudogene TRBV3-2) with TRBJ2-1; possible D gene TRBD1, 6 bases. Germline CDR1 reads LGHDT; CDR2 reads YNNKEL (reference sequence). Trimming removed 2 bases at V and 0 bases at J, with 20 bases between. This CDR3 has 19 amino acids.